This entry is about one T cell receptor beta chain. Its antigen is not identified. This CDR3 is built from 16 residues. Germline V CDR1 and CDR2: MNHNS, SASEGT. The V gene end was trimmed by 4 bases and the J gene end by 5 bases; junction bases not matched to a gene: 7. These data come from a study of CD4 T cells in relation to SARS-CoV-2 and coronaviruses. Across the whole study: After nine to eleven days of antigen culture, PBMC TCR beta CDR3s were sequenced. Crossreactive spike epitopes shared across donors were mapped to their HLA restriction. Study outcomes and limitations: The cross-reactivity analysis covered only spike protein, not other viral proteins.

Before the COVID-19 pandemic, during about 2011-2019, CD4+ T cells were taken from unexposed donors. After about 10 days of culture, CD4+ T cells were isolated. The table came from immunoSEQ multiplex PCR; TCRdb's copy has only in-frame clones and leaves some out. The sample includes 22,000 or so clones, just under 70% of them seen just once. This rearrangement joins TRBV6-1 to TRBJ2-5; 13 bases are shared with TRBD2. The source is a human donor in good health. The sample was CD4+ T cells from PBMCs, cultured in vitro. DNA for the CDR3: TGTGCCAGCAGTGCCCGACTAGCGGGAGGAGGGGAGACCCAGTACTTC. As protein: CASSARLAGGGETQYF.